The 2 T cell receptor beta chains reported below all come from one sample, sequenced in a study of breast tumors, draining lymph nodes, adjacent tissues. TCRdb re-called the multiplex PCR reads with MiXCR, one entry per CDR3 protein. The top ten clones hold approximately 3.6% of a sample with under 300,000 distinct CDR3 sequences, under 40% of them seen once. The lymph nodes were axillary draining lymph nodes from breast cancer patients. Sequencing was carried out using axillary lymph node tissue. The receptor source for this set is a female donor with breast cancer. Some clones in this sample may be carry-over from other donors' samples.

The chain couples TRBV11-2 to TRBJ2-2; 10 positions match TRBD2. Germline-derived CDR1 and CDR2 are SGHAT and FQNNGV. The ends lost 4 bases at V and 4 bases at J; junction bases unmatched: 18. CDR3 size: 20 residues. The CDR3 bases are TGTGCCAGCAGCTCTAGGGGCCGACATAGCGGGAGGCCCTTCACCGGGGAGCTGTTTTTT. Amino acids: CASSSRGRHSGRPFTGELFF. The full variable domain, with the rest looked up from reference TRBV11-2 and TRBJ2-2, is EAGVAQSPRYKIIEKRQSVAFWCNPISGHATLYWYQQILGQGPKLLIQFQNNGVVDDSQLPKDRFSAERLKGVDSTLKIQPAKLEDSAVYLCASSSRGRHSGRPFTGELFFGEGSRLTVL.

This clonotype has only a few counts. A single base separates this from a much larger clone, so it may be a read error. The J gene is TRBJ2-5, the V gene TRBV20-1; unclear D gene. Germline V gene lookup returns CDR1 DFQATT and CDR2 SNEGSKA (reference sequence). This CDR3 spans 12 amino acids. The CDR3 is CSAYHRLETPYF. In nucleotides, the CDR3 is TGCAGTGCTTACCATAGGCTGGAGACCCCGTACTTC.